Each of the 28 T cell receptor beta chains below was sequenced from the same sample in a study of blood T cell repertoires in COVID-19. The protocol was immunoSEQ multiplex PCR, while the TCRdb copy is restricted to in-frame clones and leaves out a portion. Of roughly 260,000 clones detected, 80% to 90% appear once; the ten largest clones hold approximately 4.5%. Source material: peripheral blood. The origin of the receptors is a woman aged 70-85 years with acute or convalescent COVID-19.

The chain uses TRBV28 and TRBJ2-2; D unclear. CDR3 length equals 11 residues. In germline, CDR1 is MDHEN, CDR2 SYDVKM. V lost 6 bases and J 9 bases, leaving 8 bases between the germline ends. CDR3 sequence (DNA): TGTGCCAGCAGGGGCTGGCGGGAGCTGTTTTTT. It encodes CASRGWRELFF.

V is TRBV5-5 and J is TRBJ1-5; D is uncertain. In germline, CDR1 is SGHKS, CDR2 YYEKEE (reference sequence). The V gene lost 4 bases and the J gene lost 8 bases, with 16 bases spanning the gap. This CDR3 region has 14 residues. The CDR3 is CASSQFNLPEPQHF. The DNA of the CDR3 is TGTGCCAGCAGCCAGTTTAACCTCCCCGAGCCCCAGCATTTT.

V usage is TRBV6-2 or TRBV6-3 and J usage is TRBJ1-1, with 9 bases identical to TRBD1. Trimming removed 1 base from V and 0 bases from J; junction bases left unmatched: 9. The CDR3 contains 18 residues. CDR1 is MNHEY and CDR2 is SVGEGT in the germline V gene. In nucleotides, the CDR3 is TGTGCCAGCAGTTACTATACCGGGACAGGGAAAATGAACACTGAAGCTTTCTTT. This codes for CASSYYTGTGKMNTEAFF.

The genes are TRBV28 and TRBJ1-1; 9 bases match TRBD1. Germline trimming cut 4 bases from V and 6 bases from J; bases unmatched to any gene: 9. Germline CDR1 and CDR2: MDHEN and SYDVKM. The CDR3 runs to 15 residues. The CDR3 loop is CASSSSGTGRSEAFF. The CDR3 coding sequence is TGTGCCAGCAGTTCGTCCGGGACAGGGAGGTCTGAAGCTTTCTTT.

V is TRBV6-1 and J is TRBJ2-5; D is perhaps TRBD2 (6 bases). V gave up 3 bases and J gave up 1 base, with 12 bases separating them. This CDR3 is built from 15 residues. Germline CDR1 is MNHNS and CDR2 is SASEGT. In DNA form, the CDR3 reads TGTGCCAGCAGTGAGCTTGCGGGGATCCAAGAGACCCAGTACTTC. Protein product: CASSELAGIQETQYF.

The V gene is TRBV2, the J gene TRBJ1-3; maybe TRBD1 (5 bases). Germline assignment: CDR1 SNHLY and CDR2 FYNNEI. The CDR3 runs to 16 residues. With 4 bases removed from V and 0 bases from J, the gap between germline ends came to 13 bases. The CDR3 region has the DNA TGTGCCAGCAGTGGTCGGGGGGAGACCTCTGGAAACACCATATATTTT. Its translation is CASSGRGETSGNTIYF.

This clone was found once. The genes are TRBV7-2 and TRBJ2-2; possible D gene TRBD1, 6 bases. CDR3 size: 15 residues. The V end was cut by 1 base, the J end by 7 bases, with 13 bases between. Germline V gene data show CDR1 as SGHTA and CDR2 as FQGNSA. This chain's CDR3 is CASSLVGGFGGELFF. In nucleotides, the CDR3 is TGTGCCAGCAGCTTAGTAGGGGGTTTCGGCGGGGAGCTGTTTTTT.

This clone came up a few times. The rearrangement uses TRBV2 and TRBJ1-3; D unresolved. V was shortened by 2 bases and J by 1 base, with 15 bases between the two germline ends. Germline CDR1 reads SNHLY; CDR2 reads FYNNEI. This CDR3 region has 17 residues. DNA for the CDR3: TGTGCCAGCAGTGAATCCGGCAGGCTCCTGTCTGGAAACACCATATATTTT. It specifies CASSESGRLLSGNTIYF.

The sample holds one count of this clone. The rearrangement links TRBV7-2 to TRBJ1-2; TRBD1 matches 9 bases. With 1 base clipped from V and 8 bases from J, the junction kept 5 bases outside the gene matches. The CDR3 sequence is 14 residues long. Per the germline V gene, CDR1 is SGHTA and CDR2 is FQGNSA. This CDR3 reads CASSLDRGRSGYTF. CDR3 in DNA: TGTGCCAGCAGCTTAGACAGGGGGCGAAGCGGCTACACCTTC.

The J gene is TRBJ1-4, the V gene TRBV9, with TRBD1 matching 8 bases. CDR3 length: 15 amino acids. V shed 4 bases and J 2 bases; nucleotides not matched to a gene: 4. The germline gives CDR1 SGDLS, CDR2 YYNGEE. CDR3: CASSSRQGTNEKLFF. The CDR3 nucleotides read TGTGCCAGCAGCTCCCGACAGGGGACTAATGAAAAACTGTTTTTT.

This sequence joins TRBV5-1 and TRBJ2-2; 14 nucleotides align to TRBD2. The CDR3 extends over 20 amino acids. The germline CDR1 and CDR2 sequences are SGHRS and YFSETQ. V gave up 4 bases and J gave up 2 bases; unmatched junction bases: 13. The CDR3 region has the DNA TGCGCCAGCAGCCACATTGGGACTAGCGGGGGCCGCGTAAACACCGGGGAGCTGTTTTTT. Translation: CASSHIGTSGGRVNTGELFF.

V usage is TRBV3-1 (or the pseudogene TRBV3-2) and J usage is TRBJ1-6; TRBD1 aligns across 9 bases. Germline CDR1 LGHDT, CDR2 YNNKEL (reference sequence). CDR3 length: 15 residues. V gave up 4 bases and J gave up 7 bases; unmatched junction bases: 5. In DNA form, the CDR3 reads TGTGCCAGCAGCCCTCTTGGACAGGGGAATTCACCCCTCCACTTT. It yields the protein CASSPLGQGNSPLHF.

The CDR3 bases are TGTGCCAGCAGCTCGATGCGGACAGGGACTGGAAACACCATATATTTT. Protein product: CASSSMRTGTGNTIYF. The V and J genes are TRBV7-2 and TRBJ1-3; 8 bases are a match to TRBD1. This CDR3 region has 16 residues. Germline assignment: CDR1 SGHTA and CDR2 FQGNSA. J was trimmed by 2 bases and V by 4 bases; bases with no gene match: 7.

This rearrangement joins TRBV3-1 (or the pseudogene TRBV3-2) to TRBJ1-6, with 7 bases lining up with TRBD1. The length of the CDR3 is 15 residues. Germline values: CDR1 LGHDT, CDR2 YNNKEL (reference sequence). J was trimmed by 7 bases and V by 6 bases; bases with no gene match: 9. DNA for the CDR3: TGTGCCAGCAGAACCGGCACAGGGGCCAATTCACCCCTCCACTTT. Encoded protein: CASRTGTGANSPLHF.

This chain links TRBV5-4 with TRBJ1-1, with 8 bases that match TRBD1. The CDR3 covers 16 residues. Trimming cost V 4 bases and J 1 base; bases outside gene matches: 9. In germline, CDR1 is SGHNT, CDR2 YYREEE (reference sequence). The CDR3 DNA is TGTGCCAGCAGCCTGGGGAGGGGGACAGGGAACACTGAAGCTTTCTTT. Translated: CASSLGRGTGNTEAFF. Looking up the rest from reference TRBV5-4 and TRBJ1-1 gives the full variable domain: ETGVTQSPTHLIKTRGQQVTLRCSSQSGHNTVSWYQQALGQGPQFIFQYYREEENGRGNFPPRFSGLQFPNYSSELNVNALELDDSALYLCASSLGRGTGNTEAFFGQGTRLTVV.

This chain connects TRBV3-1 (or the pseudogene TRBV3-2) to TRBJ1-1; D is unresolved. CDR3 length: 14 residues. Between the trimmed V and J ends, which lost 1 base and 1 base, there was a span of 7 bases. From germline, CDR1 is LGHDT and CDR2 YNNKEL (reference sequence). The CDR3 nucleotides read TGTGCCAGCAGCCAAGTATACGGGAACACTGAAGCTTTCTTT. Encoded protein: CASSQVYGNTEAFF.

The rearrangement uses TRBV5-1 and TRBJ1-2; D is possibly TRBD1 (6 bases). Germline-derived CDR1 and CDR2 are SGHRS and YFSETQ. V was clipped by 0 bases and J by 8 bases, with 17 bases between them. The CDR3 length is 15 residues. CDR3 sequence: CASSLEFGGAPGYTF. DNA for the CDR3: TGCGCCAGCAGCTTGGAGTTTGGGGGGGCGCCCGGCTACACCTTC.

A single count supports this clone. The chain uses TRBV5-1 and TRBJ2-7; TRBD1 aligns across 8 bases. Germline-derived CDR1 and CDR2 are SGHRS and YFSETQ. The CDR3 runs to 14 residues. J gave up 5 bases and V 4 bases, and 8 bases lay outside the gene matches. DNA of the CDR3: TGCGCCAGCAGCCCCGGACAGGGAGAGAACGAGCAGTACTTC. Amino acid sequence: CASSPGQGENEQYF.

The chain employs TRBV7-9 and TRBJ2-5, with a tentative D call TRBD1 (5 bases). The CDR3 spans 13 residues. Trimming stripped 4 bases from V and 4 bases from J, with 10 bases between. Germline-derived CDR1 and CDR2 are SEHNR and FQNEAQ (reference sequence). CDR3 loop: CASSSGISETQYF. The DNA for the CDR3 is TGTGCCAGCAGCTCAGGGATTTCAGAGACCCAGTACTTC.

V is TRBV7-9 and J is TRBJ1-2; 7 bases match TRBD1. Trimming cost V 4 bases and J 0 bases; bases outside gene matches: 5. Germline V CDR1 and CDR2: SEHNR, FQNEAQ (reference sequence). This CDR3 contains 15 residues. CDR3 bases: TGTGCCAGCAGCTCCACGGACAGGTCTAACTATGGCTACACCTTC. This translates into CASSSTDRSNYGYTF.

The chain recombines TRBV7-2 with TRBJ1-5, with a weak D call TRBD1 (6 bases). CDR1 is SGHTA, CDR2 FQGNSA, per germline. V was trimmed by 4 bases and J by 4 bases, leaving 17 bases between them. The CDR3 loop spans 16 amino acids. CDR3 nucleotide sequence: TGTGCCAGCAGCTGGGGGGGGGCAGGGAAGAATCAGCCCCAGCATTTT. It yields the protein CASSWGGAGKNQPQHF.

This rearrangement joins TRBV12-5 to TRBJ1-2, with TRBD1 as a possible D gene (5 bases). The V end was cut by 6 bases, the J end by 4 bases, with 9 bases between. Germline loops: CDR1 LGHNT, CDR2 FRNRAP. The CDR3 extends over 12 amino acids. CDR3 DNA sequence: TGTGCTAGTGGCACAGGCGGCTATGGCTACACCTTC. Translating it yields CASGTGGYGYTF.

V gene TRBV28 combines with J gene TRBJ1-4, with 10 nucleotides matching TRBD1. Germline V gene data show CDR1 as MDHEN and CDR2 as SYDVKM. CDR3 length: 17 residues. V shed 6 bases, J shed 0 bases, and the junction held 7 bases outside the gene matches. The DNA for the CDR3 is TGTGCCAGCAGCTCCGGGACAGGGGCTGCAACTAATGAAAAACTGTTTTTT. Translating it yields CASSSGTGAATNEKLFF.

With respect to this clone: The DNA is omitted, as the CDR3 cannot be located on it reliably, and the CDR3 follows TCRdb's listing. The CDR3 loop reads CASPGQPGGETPGSCFLAGELFF. V gene TRBV10-1 combines with J gene TRBJ2-2; the table names TRBD2, a call not compared with the DNA. The CDR3 is 23 amino acids in total, end residues counted. Germline loops: CDR1 WNHNN, CDR2 SYGVQD (reference sequence).

The table lists this clone with a count of one. This chain joins TRBV6-5 and TRBJ2-4; TRBD1 might be the D (6 bases). CDR3 size: 12 residues. With 5 bases removed from V and 6 bases from J, the gap between germline ends came to 8 bases. The germline V gene has CDR1 MNHEY and CDR2 SVGAGI. The CDR3: CASSMDRNIQYF. In nucleotides, the CDR3 is TGTGCCAGCAGTATGGACAGAAACATTCAGTACTTC.

V gene TRBV4-2 combines with J gene TRBJ2-5, with D tentatively TRBD2 (7 bases). There are 17 residues in the CDR3. V shed 1 base and J shed 0 bases, with 15 bases lying between them. The germline CDR1 and CDR2 sequences are LGHNA and YNFKEQ. The CDR3 DNA reads as TGTGCCAGCAGCCAAGTGGGGGGGCCCCTTAACCAAGAGACCCAGTACTTC. Its protein is CASSQVGGPLNQETQYF.

The chain couples TRBV19 to TRBJ1-2, with D possibly matching TRBD1 (5 bases). The CDR3 has 13 residues. V was pared by 10 bases and J by 0 bases, with 12 bases between. Per germline, CDR1 LNHDA and CDR2 SQIVND (reference sequence). In nucleotides, the CDR3 is TGTGCCACAAGACAGCTAGCTAACTATGGCTACACCTTC. This translates into CATRQLANYGYTF.

This chain connects TRBV10-2 to TRBJ1-2; no firm D call. The CDR3 totals 14 residues. Germline loops: CDR1 WSHSY, CDR2 SAAADI. Trimming removed 6 bases at V and 10 bases at J, with 21 bases between. Written as DNA, the CDR3 is TGCGCCAGCAGCCTATCCCAGGAAACCGGGGACTACACCTTC. It translates to CASSLSQETGDYTF.